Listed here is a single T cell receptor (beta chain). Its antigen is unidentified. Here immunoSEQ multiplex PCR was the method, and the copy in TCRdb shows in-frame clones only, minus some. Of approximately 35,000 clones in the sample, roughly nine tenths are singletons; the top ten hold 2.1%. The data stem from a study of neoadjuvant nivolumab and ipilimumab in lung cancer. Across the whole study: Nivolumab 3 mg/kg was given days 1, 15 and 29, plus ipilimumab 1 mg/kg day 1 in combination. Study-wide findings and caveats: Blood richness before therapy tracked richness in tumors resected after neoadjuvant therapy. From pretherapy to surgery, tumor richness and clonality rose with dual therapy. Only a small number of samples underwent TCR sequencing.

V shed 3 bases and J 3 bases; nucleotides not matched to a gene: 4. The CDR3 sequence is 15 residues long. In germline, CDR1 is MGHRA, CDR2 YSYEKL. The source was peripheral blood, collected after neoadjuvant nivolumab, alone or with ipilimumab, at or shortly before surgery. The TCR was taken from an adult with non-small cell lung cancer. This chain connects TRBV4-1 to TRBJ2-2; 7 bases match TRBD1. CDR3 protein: CASSQGQLYTGELFF. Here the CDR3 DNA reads TGCGCCAGCAGCCAGGGACAGCTATACACCGGGGAGCTGTTTTTT.